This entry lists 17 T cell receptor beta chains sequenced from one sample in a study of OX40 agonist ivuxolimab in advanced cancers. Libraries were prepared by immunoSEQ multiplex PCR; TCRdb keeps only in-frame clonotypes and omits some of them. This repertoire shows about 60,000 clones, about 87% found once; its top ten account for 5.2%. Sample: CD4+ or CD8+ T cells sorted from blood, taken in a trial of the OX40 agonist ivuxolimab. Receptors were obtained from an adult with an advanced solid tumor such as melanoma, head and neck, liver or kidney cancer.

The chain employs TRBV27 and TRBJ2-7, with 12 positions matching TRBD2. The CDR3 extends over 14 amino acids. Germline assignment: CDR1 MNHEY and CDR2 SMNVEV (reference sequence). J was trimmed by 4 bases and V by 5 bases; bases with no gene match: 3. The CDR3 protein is CASSLGTSGYEQYF. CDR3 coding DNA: TGTGCCAGCAGTCTAGGGACTAGCGGGTACGAGCAGTACTTC.

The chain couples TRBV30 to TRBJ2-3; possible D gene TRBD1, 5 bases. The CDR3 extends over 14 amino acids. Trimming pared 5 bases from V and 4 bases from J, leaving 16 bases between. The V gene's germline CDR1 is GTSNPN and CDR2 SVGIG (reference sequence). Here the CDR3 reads CAWVRLGPSDTQYF. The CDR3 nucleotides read TGTGCCTGGGTGAGACTGGGGCCTTCAGATACGCAGTATTTT.

CDR3 amino acids: CASSPPGGSHEQYF. The CDR3 region has the DNA TGTGCCAGCTCACCTCCAGGGGGATCCCACGAGCAGTACTTC. The chain recombines TRBV18 with TRBJ2-7; 7 bases fit TRBD1. J gave up 5 bases and V 3 bases, and 7 bases lay outside the gene matches. Germline V gives CDR1 KGHSH, CDR2 LQKENI. This CDR3 is built from 14 residues.

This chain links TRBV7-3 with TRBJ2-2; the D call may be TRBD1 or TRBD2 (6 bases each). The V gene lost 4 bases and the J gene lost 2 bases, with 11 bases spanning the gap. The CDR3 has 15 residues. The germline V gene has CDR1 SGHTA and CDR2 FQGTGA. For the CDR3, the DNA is TGTGCCAGCAGCTCAACAGGGACTAACACCGGGGAGCTGTTTTTT. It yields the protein CASSSTGTNTGELFF.

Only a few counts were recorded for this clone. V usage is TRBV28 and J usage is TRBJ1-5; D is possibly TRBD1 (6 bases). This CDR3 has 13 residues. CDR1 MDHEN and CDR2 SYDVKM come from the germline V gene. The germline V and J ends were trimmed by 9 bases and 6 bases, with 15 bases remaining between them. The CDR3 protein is CASSGTRIQPQHF. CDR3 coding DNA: TGTGCCAGTTCGGGGACACGTATTCAGCCCCAGCATTTT. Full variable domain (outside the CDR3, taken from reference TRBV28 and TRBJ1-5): DVKVTQSSRYLVKRTGEKVFLECVQDMDHENMFWYRQDPGLGLRLIYFSYDVKMKEKGDIPEGYSVSREKKERFSLILESASTNQTSMYLCASSGTRIQPQHFGDGTRLSIL.

In DNA form, the CDR3 reads TGTGCCAGCAGTTTTCTGGCTAGCGGGAGGAAGGTCTCCTACAATGAGCAGTTCTTC. Its translation is CASSFLASGRKVSYNEQFF. The V and J genes are TRBV28 and TRBJ2-1; 11 bases agree with TRBD2. Germline trimming cut 3 bases from V and 0 bases from J; bases unmatched to any gene: 10. This CDR3 contains 19 residues. Germline CDR1 MDHEN, CDR2 SYDVKM.

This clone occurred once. The DNA for the CDR3 is TGTGCCAGCAGCTTACCGGCGGGAGGAGGAGATACGCAGTATTTT. It encodes CASSLPAGGGDTQYF. The rearrangement links TRBV7-8 to TRBJ2-3; 8 bases agree with TRBD2. Looked up from germline, CDR1 is SGHVS and CDR2 is FQNEAQ. The CDR3 spans 15 residues. J lost 5 bases, V lost 2 bases, and 6 bases had no gene match.

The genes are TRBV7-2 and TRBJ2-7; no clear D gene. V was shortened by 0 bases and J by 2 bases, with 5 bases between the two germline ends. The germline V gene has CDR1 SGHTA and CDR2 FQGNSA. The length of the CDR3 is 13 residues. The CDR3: CASSLAGTYEQYF. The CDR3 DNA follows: TGTGCCAGCAGCTTAGCGGGTACCTACGAGCAGTACTTC.

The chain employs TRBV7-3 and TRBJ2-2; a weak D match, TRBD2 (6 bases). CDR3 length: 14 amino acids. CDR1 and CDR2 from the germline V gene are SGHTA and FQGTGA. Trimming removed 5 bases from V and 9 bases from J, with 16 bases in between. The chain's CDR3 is CASSRPGERRELFF. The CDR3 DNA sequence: TGTGCCAGCAGCAGGCCGGGGGAGCGGAGGGAGCTGTTTTTT.

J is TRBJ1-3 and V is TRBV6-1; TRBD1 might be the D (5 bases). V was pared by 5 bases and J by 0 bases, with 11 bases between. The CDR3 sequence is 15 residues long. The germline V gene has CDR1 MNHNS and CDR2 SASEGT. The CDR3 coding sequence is TGTGCCAGCAGTCGGGACTGGATCTCTGGAAACACCATATATTTT. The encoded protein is CASSRDWISGNTIYF.

This chain's CDR3 is CASSLAGGANEQFF. CDR3 nucleotides: TGTGCCAGCTCACTAGCGGGAGGCGCGAATGAGCAGTTCTTC. The rearrangement joins TRBV18 to TRBJ2-1; TRBD2 matches at 10 bases. V lost 4 bases and J lost 7; bases outside the gene matches: 4. The CDR3 sequence is 14 residues long. Looked up from germline, CDR1 is KGHSH and CDR2 is LQKENI.

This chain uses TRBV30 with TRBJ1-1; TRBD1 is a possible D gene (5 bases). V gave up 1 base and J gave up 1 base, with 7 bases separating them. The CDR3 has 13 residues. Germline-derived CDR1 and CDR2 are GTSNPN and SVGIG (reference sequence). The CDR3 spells CAWSGQPNTEAFF. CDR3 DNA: TGTGCCTGGAGTGGACAGCCGAACACTGAAGCTTTCTTT.

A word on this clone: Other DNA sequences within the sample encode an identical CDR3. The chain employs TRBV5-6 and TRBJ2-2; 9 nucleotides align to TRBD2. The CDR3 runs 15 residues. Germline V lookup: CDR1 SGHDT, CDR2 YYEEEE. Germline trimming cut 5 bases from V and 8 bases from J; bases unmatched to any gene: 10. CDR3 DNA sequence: TGTGCCAGCAGTCCGGGACTAGCCCTTAATGGGGAGCTGTTTTTT. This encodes CASSPGLALNGELFF.

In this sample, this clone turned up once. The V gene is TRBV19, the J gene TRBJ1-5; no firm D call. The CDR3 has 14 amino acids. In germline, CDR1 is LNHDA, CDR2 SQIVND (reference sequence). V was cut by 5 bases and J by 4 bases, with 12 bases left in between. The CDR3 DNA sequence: TGTGCCAGTAGTGTCAACGGGCCAAATCAGCCCCAGCATTTT. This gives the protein CASSVNGPNQPQHF.

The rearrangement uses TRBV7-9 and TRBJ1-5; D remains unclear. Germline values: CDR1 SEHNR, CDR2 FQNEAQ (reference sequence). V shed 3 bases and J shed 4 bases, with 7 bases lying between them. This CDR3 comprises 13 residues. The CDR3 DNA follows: TGTGCCAGCAGCTTCGGTAGTAATCAGCCCCAGCATTTT. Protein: CASSFGSNQPQHF. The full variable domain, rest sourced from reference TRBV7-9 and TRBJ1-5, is DTGVSQNPRHKITKRGQNVTFRCDPISEHNRLYWYRQTLGQGPEFLTYFQNEAQLEKSRLLSDRFSAERPKGSFSTLEIQRTEQGDSAMYLCASSFGSNQPQHFGDGTRLSIL.

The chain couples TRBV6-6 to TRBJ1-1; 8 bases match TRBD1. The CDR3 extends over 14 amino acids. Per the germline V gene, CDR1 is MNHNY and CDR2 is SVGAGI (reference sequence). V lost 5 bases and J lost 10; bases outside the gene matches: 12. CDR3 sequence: CASSPDRTGFGAFF. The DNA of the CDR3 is TGTGCCAGCAGTCCAGACCGGACAGGGTTTGGAGCTTTCTTT.

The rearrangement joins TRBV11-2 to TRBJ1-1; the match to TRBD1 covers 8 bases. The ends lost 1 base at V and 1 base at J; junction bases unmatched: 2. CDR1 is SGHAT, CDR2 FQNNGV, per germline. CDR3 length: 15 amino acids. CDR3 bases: TGTGCCAGCAGCTTAGTAACAGGGGGGAACACTGAAGCTTTCTTT. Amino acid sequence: CASSLVTGGNTEAFF.